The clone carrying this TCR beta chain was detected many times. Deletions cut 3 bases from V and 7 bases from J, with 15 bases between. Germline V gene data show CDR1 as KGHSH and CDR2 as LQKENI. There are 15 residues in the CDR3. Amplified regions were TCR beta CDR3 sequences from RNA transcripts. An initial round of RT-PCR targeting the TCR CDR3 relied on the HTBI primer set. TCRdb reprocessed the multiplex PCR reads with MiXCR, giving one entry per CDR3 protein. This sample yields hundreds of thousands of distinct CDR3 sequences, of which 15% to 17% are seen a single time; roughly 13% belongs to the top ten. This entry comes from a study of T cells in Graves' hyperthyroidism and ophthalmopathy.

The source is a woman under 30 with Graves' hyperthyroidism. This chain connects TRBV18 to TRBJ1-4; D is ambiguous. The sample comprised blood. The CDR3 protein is CASSPTRVGGEKLFF. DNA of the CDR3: TGTGCCAGCTCACCGACCCGGGTGGGCGGTGAAAAACTGTTTTTT.